The clone carrying this TCR beta chain was detected a few times. Its antigen remains unknown. This entry is derived from a study of long-term antiretroviral therapy in people with HIV. General study points: Narrower CDR3 length ranges marked HIV repertoires relative to controls. Once patients were on ART, diversity went higher but still fell short of transplant donor controls.

Germline CDR1 is SGHAT and CDR2 is FQNNGV. V was clipped by 2 bases and J by 2 bases; unmatched bases: 2. This CDR3 has 14 amino acids. A v3.0 immunoSEQ assay was performed at survey level. Method: immunoSEQ multiplex PCR; TCRdb's copy keeps in-frame clones and lacks some. The data show about 26,000 clones, with 86% seen just once and around 4.7% held by the top ten. This TCR was recovered from a man in his forties with HIV. The rearrangement joins TRBV11-2 to TRBJ2-7, with TRBD2 matching 8 bases. Sequenced material: unsorted PBMCs, taken just over 2.6 years after starting antiretroviral therapy. The CDR3 bases are TGTGCCAGCAGCTTAATAGCGGGGACCTACGAGCAGTACTTC. Its translation is CASSLIAGTYEQYF. The full variable domain, rest sourced from reference TRBV11-2 and TRBJ2-7, is EAGVAQSPRYKIIEKRQSVAFWCNPISGHATLYWYQQILGQGPKLLIQFQNNGVVDDSQLPKDRFSAERLKGVDSTLKIQPAKLEDSAVYLCASSLIAGTYEQYFGPGTRLTVT.